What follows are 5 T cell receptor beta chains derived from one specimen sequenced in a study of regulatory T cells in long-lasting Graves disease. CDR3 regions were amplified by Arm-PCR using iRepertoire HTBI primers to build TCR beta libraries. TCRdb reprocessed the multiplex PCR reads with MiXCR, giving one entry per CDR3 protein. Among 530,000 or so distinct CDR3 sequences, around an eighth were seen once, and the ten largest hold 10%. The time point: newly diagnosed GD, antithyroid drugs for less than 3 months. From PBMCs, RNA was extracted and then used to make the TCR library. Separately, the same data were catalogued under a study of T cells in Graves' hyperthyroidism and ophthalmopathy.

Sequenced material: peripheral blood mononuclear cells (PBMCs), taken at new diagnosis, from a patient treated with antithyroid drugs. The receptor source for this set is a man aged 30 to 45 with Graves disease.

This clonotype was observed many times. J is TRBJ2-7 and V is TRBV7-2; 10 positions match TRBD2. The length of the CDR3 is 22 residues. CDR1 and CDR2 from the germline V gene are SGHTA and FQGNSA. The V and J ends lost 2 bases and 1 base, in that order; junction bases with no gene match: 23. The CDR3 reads CASSLYVYGIPASGRASYEQYF. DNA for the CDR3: TGTGCCAGCAGCTTATACGTGTACGGCATCCCGGCAAGCGGGAGGGCATCCTACGAGCAGTACTTC.

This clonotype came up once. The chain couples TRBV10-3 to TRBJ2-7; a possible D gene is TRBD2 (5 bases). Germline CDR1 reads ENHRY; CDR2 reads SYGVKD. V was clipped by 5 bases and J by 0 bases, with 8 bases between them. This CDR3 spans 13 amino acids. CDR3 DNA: TGTGCCATCAGTAAGCGGAACTCCTACGAGCAGTACTTC. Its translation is CAISKRNSYEQYF.

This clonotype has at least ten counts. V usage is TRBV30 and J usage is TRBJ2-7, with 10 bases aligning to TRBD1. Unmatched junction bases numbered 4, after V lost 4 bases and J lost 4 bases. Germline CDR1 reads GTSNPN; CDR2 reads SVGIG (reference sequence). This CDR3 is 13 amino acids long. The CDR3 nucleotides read TGTGCCTGGATTGGGACAGGGGTTTACGAGCAGTACTTC. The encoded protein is CAWIGTGVYEQYF.

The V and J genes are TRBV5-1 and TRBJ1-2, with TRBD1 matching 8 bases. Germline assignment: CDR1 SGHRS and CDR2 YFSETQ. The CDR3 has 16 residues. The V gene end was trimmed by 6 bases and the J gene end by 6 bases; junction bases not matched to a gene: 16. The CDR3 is CASISGGAGGKDGYTF. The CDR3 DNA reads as TGCGCCAGCATTTCGGGGGGGGCAGGGGGCAAGGATGGCTACACCTTC.

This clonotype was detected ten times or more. The chain's CDR3 is CASGMTGVVEAFF. The CDR3 nucleotides are TGTGCCAGCGGAATGACAGGGGTGGTTGAAGCTTTCTTT. The gene calls are TRBV11-1 and TRBJ1-1; the match to TRBD1 covers 8 bases. V lost 8 bases to trimming and J lost 7 bases; unmatched junction nucleotides: 9. Germline CDR1 is SGHAT and CDR2 is FQDESV (reference sequence). The CDR3 has 13 residues.